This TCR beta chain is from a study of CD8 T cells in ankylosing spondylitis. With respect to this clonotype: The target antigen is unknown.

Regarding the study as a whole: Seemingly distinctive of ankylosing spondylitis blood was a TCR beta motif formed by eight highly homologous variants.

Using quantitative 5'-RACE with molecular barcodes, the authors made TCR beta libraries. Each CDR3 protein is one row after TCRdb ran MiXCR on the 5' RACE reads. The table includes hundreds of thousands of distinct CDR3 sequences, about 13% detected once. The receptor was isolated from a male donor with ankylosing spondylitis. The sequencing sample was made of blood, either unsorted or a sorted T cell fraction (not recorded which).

The chain's CDR3 is CSAGLPRPAVNEQFF. In DNA form, the CDR3 reads TGCAGTGCAGGTCTCCCTAGACCCGCGGTGAATGAGCAGTTCTTC. The genes are TRBV20-1 and TRBJ2-1; no definite D call. From germline, CDR1 is DFQATT and CDR2 SNEGSKA (reference sequence). The CDR3 sequence is 15 residues long. Trimming shortened V by 6 bases and J by 7 bases, and 22 bases separated the two germline ends.